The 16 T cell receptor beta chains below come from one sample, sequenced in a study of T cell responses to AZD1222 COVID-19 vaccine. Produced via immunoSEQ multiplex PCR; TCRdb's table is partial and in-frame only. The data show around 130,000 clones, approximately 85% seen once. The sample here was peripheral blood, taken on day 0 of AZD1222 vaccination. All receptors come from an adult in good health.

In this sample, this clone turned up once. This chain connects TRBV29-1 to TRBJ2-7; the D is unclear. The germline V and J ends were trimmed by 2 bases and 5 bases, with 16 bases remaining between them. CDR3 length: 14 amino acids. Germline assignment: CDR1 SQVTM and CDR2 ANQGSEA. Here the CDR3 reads CSVELPASQDEQYF. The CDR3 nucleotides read TGCAGCGTTGAACTACCAGCAAGTCAAGACGAGCAGTACTTC.

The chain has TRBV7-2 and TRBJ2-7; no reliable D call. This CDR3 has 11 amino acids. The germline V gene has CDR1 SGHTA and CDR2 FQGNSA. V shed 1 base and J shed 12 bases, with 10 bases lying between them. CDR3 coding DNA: TGTGCCAGCAGCTTAGGGTCAGATACGTACTTC. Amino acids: CASSLGSDTYF.

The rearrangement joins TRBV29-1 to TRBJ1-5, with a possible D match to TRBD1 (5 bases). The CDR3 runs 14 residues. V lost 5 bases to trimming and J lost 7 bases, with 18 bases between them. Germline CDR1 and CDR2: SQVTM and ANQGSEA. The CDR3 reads CSVWGGLHEQPQHF. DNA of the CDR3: TGCAGCGTTTGGGGGGGGTTGCATGAGCAGCCCCAGCATTTT.

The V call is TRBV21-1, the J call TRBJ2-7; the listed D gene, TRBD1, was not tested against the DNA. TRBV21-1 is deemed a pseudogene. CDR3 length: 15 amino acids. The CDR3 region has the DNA TGTGCCAGCAGCAAGGTAACAGGGTTGACGCACGAGCAGTACTTC. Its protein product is CASSKVTGLTHEQYF.

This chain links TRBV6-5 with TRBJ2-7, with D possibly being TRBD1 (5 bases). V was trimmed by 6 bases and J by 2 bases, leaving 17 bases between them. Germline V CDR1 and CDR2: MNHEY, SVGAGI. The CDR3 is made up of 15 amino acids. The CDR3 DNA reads TGTGCCAGCAGAAAGGGTCAGGGCGGTACCTACGAGCAGTACTTC. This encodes CASRKGQGGTYEQYF.

CDR3 sequence (DNA): TGTGCCAGTACCACAGGGACAGGGTCAGATACGCAGTATTTT. It is translated as CASTTGTGSDTQYF. The chain employs TRBV19 and TRBJ2-3, with 9 bases lining up with TRBD1. CDR3 length: 14 amino acids. Germline V CDR1 and CDR2: LNHDA, SQIVND (reference sequence). Germline trimming cut 7 bases from V and 4 bases from J; bases unmatched to any gene: 6.

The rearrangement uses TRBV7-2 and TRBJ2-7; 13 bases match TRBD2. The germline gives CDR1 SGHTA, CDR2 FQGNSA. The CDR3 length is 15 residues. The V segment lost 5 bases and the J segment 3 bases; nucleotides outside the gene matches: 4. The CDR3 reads CASSIRLAGGYEQYF. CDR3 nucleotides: TGTGCCAGCAGCATCAGACTAGCGGGGGGCTACGAGCAGTACTTC.

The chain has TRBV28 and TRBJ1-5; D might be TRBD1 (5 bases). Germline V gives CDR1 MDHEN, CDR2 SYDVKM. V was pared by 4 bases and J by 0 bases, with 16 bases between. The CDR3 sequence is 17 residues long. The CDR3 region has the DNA TGTGCCAGCAGTTACCCCACTGACAGATATAGCAATCAGCCCCAGCATTTT. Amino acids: CASSYPTDRYSNQPQHF. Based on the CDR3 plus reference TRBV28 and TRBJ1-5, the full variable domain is DVKVTQSSRYLVKRTGEKVFLECVQDMDHENMFWYRQDPGLGLRLIYFSYDVKMKEKGDIPEGYSVSREKKERFSLILESASTNQTSMYLCASSYPTDRYSNQPQHFGDGTRLSIL.

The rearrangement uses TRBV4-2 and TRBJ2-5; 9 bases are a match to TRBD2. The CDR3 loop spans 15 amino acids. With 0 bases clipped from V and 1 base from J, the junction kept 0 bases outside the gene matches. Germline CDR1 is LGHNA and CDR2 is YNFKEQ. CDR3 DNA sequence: TGTGCCAGCAGCCAAGAGCGGGGGGGCCAAGAGACCCAGTACTTC. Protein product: CASSQERGGQETQYF.

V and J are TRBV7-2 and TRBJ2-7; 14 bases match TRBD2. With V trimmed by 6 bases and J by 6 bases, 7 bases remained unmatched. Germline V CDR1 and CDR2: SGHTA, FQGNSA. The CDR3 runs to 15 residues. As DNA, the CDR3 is TGTGCCAGCAGAACGACTAGCGGGGGGGAGGGCGAGCAGTACTTC. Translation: CASRTTSGGEGEQYF.

In DNA, the CDR3 is TGTGCCAGCAGCTCCAACAGGGGGACCGGGGAGCTGTTTTTT. The encoded protein is CASSSNRGTGELFF. The chain has TRBV7-2 and TRBJ2-2; 8 nucleotides line up with TRBD1. Germline V gene sequence: CDR1 SGHTA, CDR2 FQGNSA. J gave up 5 bases and V 4 bases, and 3 bases lay outside the gene matches. The CDR3 runs to 14 residues.

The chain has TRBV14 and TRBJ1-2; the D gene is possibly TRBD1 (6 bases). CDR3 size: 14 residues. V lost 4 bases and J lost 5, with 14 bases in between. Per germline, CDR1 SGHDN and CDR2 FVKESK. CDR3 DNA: TGTGCCAGCAGCCGCAGTCAGGGGAGATATGGCTACACCTTC. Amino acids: CASSRSQGRYGYTF.

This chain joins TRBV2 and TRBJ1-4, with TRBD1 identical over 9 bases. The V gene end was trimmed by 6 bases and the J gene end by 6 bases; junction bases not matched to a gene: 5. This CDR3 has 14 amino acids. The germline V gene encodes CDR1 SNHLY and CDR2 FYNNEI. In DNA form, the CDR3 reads TGTGCCAGCAGGTGGGGGGACAGGGATGAAAAACTGTTTTTT. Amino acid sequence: CASRWGDRDEKLFF.

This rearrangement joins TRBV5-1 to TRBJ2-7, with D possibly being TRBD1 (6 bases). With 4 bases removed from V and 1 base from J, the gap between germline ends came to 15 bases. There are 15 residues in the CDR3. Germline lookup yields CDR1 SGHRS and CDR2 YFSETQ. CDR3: CASSHHSGQSYEQYF. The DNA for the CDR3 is TGCGCCAGCAGCCACCACTCGGGACAATCCTACGAGCAGTACTTC.

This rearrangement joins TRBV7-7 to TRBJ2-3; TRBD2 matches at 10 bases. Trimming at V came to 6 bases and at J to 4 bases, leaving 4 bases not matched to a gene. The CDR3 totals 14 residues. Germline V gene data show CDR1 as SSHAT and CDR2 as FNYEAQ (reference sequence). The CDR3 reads CASSPGTSADTQYF. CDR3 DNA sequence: TGTGCCAGCAGTCCCGGGACTAGCGCAGATACGCAGTATTTT.

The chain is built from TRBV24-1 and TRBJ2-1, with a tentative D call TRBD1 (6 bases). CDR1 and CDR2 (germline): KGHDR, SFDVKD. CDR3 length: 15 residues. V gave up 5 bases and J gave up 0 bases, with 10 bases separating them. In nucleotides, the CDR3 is TGTGCCACCAGTGGCCAGGGGAGCTCCTACAATGAGCAGTTCTTC. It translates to CATSGQGSSYNEQFF.